What follows is one TCR beta chain and its context. The target antigen is unknown. The data originate from a study of monozygotic twins with inflammatory bowel disease. Nested PCRs of approximately 16 and 9 cycles, two in total, were run on TCRalpha and TCRbeta cDNA. Following a re-call of the 5' RACE reads, TCRdb has one entry per CDR3 protein and lacks DNA. The sample table sets out over 350,000 distinct CDR3 sequences. Study-wide points: The study found lower TCRbeta diversity (inverse Simpson) in IBD patients than in healthy co-twins.

Looked up from germline, CDR1 is SGHVS and CDR2 is FNYEAQ. This CDR3 contains 15 residues. The rearrangement joins TRBV7-6 to TRBJ2-7; the TCRdb call, TRBD2, lacks DNA for checking. Sequencing was performed on blood. The sequence was collected from a human donor with ulcerative colitis or Crohn's disease, or a healthy co-twin of an affected twin (not recorded which). The chain's CDR3 is CASSSTSGGDYEQYF.